This T cell receptor beta chain was identified during a study of OX40 agonist ivuxolimab in advanced cancers. Across the whole study: From about 23 to 85 years was the age range, with a mean of about 56 years, and around 83% were male. Prior checkpoint blockade (anti-PD-1, anti-PD-L1 or anti-CTLA-4) was permitted; approximately 40% had it.

TCRdb keeps only in-frame clones here, not all; method: immunoSEQ multiplex PCR. The table includes nearly 85,000 clones, about 86% detected once. This clone has just a few counts. This sequence was found in an adult with an advanced solid tumor such as melanoma, head and neck, liver or kidney cancer. This material consisted of CD4+ or CD8+ T cells sorted from blood, taken in a trial of the OX40 agonist ivuxolimab.

The CDR3 here is CASSVPDRDTNEKLFF. Written as DNA, the CDR3 is TGTGCCAGCAGTGTCCCCGACAGGGACACTAATGAAAAACTGTTTTTT. This sequence joins TRBV2 and TRBJ1-4; 7 nucleotides align to TRBD1. Germline V gives CDR1 SNHLY, CDR2 FYNNEI. The CDR3 runs to 16 residues. J was trimmed by 2 bases and V by 4 bases; bases with no gene match: 7.